This TCR beta chain derives from a study of blood T cell repertoires in COVID-19. As for the study in general: Samples of COVID-19 (acute and convalescent) were obtained from the United States, Italy and Spain. Sources were T cells, B-cell-depleted T cells, or PBMCs; the material itself was cDNA or gDNA.

This CDR3 comprises 17 residues. The germline V gene encodes CDR1 SGHVS and CDR2 FNYEAQ. Trimming pared 2 bases from V and 4 bases from J, leaving 19 bases between. Donors were grouped by their self-reported clinical history. Per the study methods: Reference gene primer amplification in the assay estimated nucleated cell counts. The table came from immunoSEQ multiplex PCR; TCRdb's copy has only in-frame clones and leaves some out. V and J calls and clone size are given by that table; D and trimming were obtained from the DNA. This repertoire shows fewer than 250,000 clones, more than 75% found once; its top ten account for about 7.2%.

Sequencing was performed on PBMCs or T cells enriched from blood (not recorded which). The source is a woman aged 40 to 50 with acute COVID-19. The chain joins TRBV7-6 to TRBJ2-3; TRBD2 might be the D (6 bases). The CDR3, as DNA: TGTGCCAGCAGCTTACAGTTCCGAACTAGCATGCCAGATACGCAGTATTTT. As protein: CASSLQFRTSMPDTQYF.